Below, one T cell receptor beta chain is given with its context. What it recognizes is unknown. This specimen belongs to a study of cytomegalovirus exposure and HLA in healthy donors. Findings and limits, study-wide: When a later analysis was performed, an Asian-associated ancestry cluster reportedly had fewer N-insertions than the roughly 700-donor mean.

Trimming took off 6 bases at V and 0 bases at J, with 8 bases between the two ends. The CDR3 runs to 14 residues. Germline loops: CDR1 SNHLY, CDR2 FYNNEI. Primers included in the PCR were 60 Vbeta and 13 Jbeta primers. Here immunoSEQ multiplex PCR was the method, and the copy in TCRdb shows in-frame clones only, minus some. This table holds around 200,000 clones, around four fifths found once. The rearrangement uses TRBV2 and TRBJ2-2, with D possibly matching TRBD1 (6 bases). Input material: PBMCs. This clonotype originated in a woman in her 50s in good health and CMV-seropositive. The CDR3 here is CASRGDTNTGELFF. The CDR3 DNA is TGTGCCAGCAGGGGGGACACGAACACCGGGGAGCTGTTTTTT.